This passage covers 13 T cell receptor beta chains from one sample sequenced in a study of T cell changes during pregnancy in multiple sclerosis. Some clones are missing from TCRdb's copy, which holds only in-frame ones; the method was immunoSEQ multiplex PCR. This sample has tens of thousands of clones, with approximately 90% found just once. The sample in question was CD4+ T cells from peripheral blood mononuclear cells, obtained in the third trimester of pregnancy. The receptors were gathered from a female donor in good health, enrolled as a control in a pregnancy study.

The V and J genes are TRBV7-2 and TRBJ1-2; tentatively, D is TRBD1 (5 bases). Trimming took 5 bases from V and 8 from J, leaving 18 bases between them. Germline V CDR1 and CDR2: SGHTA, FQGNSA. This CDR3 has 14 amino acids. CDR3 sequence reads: CASSPLPGTWGYTF. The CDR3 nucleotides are TGTGCCAGCAGCCCCCTCCCCGGGACTTGGGGCTACACCTTC.

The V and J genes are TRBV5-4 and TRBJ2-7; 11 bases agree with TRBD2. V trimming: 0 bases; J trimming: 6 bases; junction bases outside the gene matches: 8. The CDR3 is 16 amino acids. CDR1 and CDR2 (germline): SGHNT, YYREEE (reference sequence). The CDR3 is CASSLAELAGVGEQYF. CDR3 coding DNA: TGTGCCAGCAGCTTGGCCGAACTAGCGGGAGTCGGCGAGCAGTACTTC.

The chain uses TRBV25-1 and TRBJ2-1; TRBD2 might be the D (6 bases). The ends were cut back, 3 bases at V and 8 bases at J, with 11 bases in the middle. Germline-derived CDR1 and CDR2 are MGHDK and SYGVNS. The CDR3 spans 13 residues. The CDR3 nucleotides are TGTGCCAGCAGTGAGCTGCTAGCGCATGAGCAGTTCTTC. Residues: CASSELLAHEQFF.

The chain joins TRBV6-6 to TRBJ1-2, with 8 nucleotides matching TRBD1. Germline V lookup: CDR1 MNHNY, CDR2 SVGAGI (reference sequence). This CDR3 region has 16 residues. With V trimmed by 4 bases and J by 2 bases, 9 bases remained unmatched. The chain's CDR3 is CASSFPRGRGNYGYTF. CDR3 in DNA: TGTGCCAGCAGTTTCCCCAGGGGGCGCGGGAACTATGGCTACACCTTC.

The CDR3 reads CASSYDSAGNTEAFF. The CDR3 coding sequence is TGTGCCAGCAGTTACGATTCTGCAGGGAACACTGAAGCTTTCTTT. This chain uses TRBV6-5 with TRBJ1-1; unclear D gene. The CDR3 runs 15 residues. CDR1 is MNHEY, CDR2 SVGAGI, per germline. V gave up 2 bases and J gave up 1 base, with 11 bases separating them.

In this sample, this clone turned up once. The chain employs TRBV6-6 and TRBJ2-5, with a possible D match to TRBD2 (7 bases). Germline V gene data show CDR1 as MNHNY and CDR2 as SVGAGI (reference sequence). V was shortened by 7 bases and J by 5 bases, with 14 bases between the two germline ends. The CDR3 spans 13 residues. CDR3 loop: CASMGGGLETQYF. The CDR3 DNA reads TGTGCCAGCATGGGGGGGGGCCTCGAGACCCAGTACTTC.

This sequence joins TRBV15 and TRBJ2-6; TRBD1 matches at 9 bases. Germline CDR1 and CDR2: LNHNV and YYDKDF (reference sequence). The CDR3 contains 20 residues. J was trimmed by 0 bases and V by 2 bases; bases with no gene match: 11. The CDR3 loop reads CATSRTLPGQGGSGANVLTF. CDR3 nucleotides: TGTGCCACCAGCAGAACGCTACCGGGACAGGGAGGCTCTGGGGCCAACGTCCTGACTTTC.

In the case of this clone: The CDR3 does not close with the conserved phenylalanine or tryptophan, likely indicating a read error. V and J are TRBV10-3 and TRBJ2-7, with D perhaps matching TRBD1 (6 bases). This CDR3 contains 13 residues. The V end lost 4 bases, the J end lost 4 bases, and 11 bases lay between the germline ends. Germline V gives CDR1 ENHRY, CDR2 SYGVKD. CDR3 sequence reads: CAISVGTQYEQYL. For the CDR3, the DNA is TGTGCCATCAGTGTCGGGACACAGTACGAGCAGTACCTC.

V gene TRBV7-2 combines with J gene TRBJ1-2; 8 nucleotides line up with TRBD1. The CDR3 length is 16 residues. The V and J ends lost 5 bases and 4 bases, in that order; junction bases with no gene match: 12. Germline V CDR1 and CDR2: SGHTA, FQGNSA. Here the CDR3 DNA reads TGTGCCAGCAGCCGGGATGGACAGGGAACTTCCTATGGCTACACCTTC. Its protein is CASSRDGQGTSYGYTF.

The CDR3: CASSQEDQTSGSETQYF. CDR3 sequence (DNA): TGCGCCAGCAGCCAAGAAGACCAGACTAGCGGGAGCGAGACCCAGTACTTC. This chain connects TRBV4-1 to TRBJ2-5; 12 bases map to TRBD2. Germline loops: CDR1 MGHRA, CDR2 YSYEKL. This CDR3 contains 17 residues. Germline trimming cut 0 bases from V and 5 bases from J; bases unmatched to any gene: 7.

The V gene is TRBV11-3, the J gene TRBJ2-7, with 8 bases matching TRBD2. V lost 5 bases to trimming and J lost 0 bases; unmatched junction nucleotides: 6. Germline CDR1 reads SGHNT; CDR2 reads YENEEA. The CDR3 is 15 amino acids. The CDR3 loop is CASSPGGVSSYEQYF. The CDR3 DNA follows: TGTGCCAGCAGCCCCGGGGGGGTCTCCTCCTACGAGCAGTACTTC.

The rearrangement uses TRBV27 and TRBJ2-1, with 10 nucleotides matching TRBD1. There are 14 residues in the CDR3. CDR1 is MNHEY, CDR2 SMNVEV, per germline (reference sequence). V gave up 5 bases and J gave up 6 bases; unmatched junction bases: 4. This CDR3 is CASSGQGVINEQFF. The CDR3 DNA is TGTGCCAGCAGTGGACAGGGGGTTATCAATGAGCAGTTCTTC.

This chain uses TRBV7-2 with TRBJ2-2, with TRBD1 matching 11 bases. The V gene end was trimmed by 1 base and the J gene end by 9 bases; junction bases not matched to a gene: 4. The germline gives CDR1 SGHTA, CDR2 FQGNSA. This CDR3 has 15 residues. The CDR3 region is CASSLGGQGARELFF. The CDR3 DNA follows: TGTGCCAGCAGCTTAGGTGGACAGGGGGCGCGGGAGCTGTTTTTT.